This TCR beta chain was obtained from a study of shared clonotypes between healthy human individuals. Study-wide points: Generation probability values for non-shared clonotypes were lower than those for clonotypes shared by all four donors.

This clone was recorded a few times. The antigen remains unidentified. The same CDR3 is also encoded by other DNA sequences in this sample. Sequencing was performed with immunoSEQ multiplex PCR; in TCRdb, only in-frame clones are kept and a portion is missing. This sample yields some 2 million clones, of which 85% to 95% are seen a single time; less than 1.5% belongs to the top ten. Germline values: CDR1 MDHEN, CDR2 SYDVKM. The CDR3 spans 12 residues. With 3 bases removed from V and 1 base from J, the gap between germline ends came to 3 bases. CD45RO-negative, CCR7-selected cells formed the naive CD8 fraction, which excluded terminally differentiated effector memory CD45RA+ cells.

The V gene is TRBV28, the J gene TRBJ1-1; unclear D gene. The receptor was derived from a man aged 18 to 30 in good health. The specimen was naive CD8+ T cells sorted from blood. This CDR3 is CASSFRNTEAFF. As DNA, the CDR3 is TGTGCCAGCAGTTTCCGGAACACTGAAGCTTTCTTT.